The source of this TCR beta chain is a study of identical twins. This clonotype was recorded at least ten times. A read error may produce the germline difference seen at one junction end. Each CDR3 protein is one row after TCRdb ran MiXCR on the 5' RACE reads. The sample contains under 900,000 distinct CDR3 sequences, roughly 12% of which appear only once. This CDR3 has 11 amino acids. CDR1 and CDR2 from the germline V gene are SNHLY and FYNNEI. These data also formed part of another study, on yellow fever vaccine responses in identical twins.

This receptor was obtained from a young woman in good health. Material for sequencing was PBMCs. The V call is TRBV2, the J call TRBJ2-3; possible D gene TRBD1, 6 bases. CDR3 sequence (DNA): TGCGCCAGCAGCGAAGGGGGTACGCAGTATTTT. This gives the protein CASSEGGTQYF.